Sequencing of this T cell receptor beta chain was carried out in a study of blood T cell repertoires in COVID-19. This clone was recorded a few times. Data came from immunoSEQ multiplex PCR; TCRdb stores just in-frame clones and leaves some out. The sample carries fewer than 250,000 clones, 80% recorded once. Germline V lookup: CDR1 SGHKS, CDR2 YYEKEE (reference sequence). The CDR3 covers 14 residues. J lost 4 bases, V lost 3 bases, and 4 bases had no gene match. The specimen was peripheral blood. This receptor was obtained from a man in his sixties with acute or convalescent COVID-19. V usage is TRBV5-5 and J usage is TRBJ1-2; 9 bases are shared with TRBD1. The DNA for the CDR3 is TGTGCCAGCAGCTGGGGACAGGGCGTCTATGGCTACACCTTC. It codes for CASSWGQGVYGYTF.